This T cell receptor beta chain is drawn from a study of Ad26.COV2.S vaccination and SARS-CoV-2 variants. Indicated treatment: around 19 received Ad26.COV2.S at low or high dose, single or two shots; about 5 received placebo; per-sample allocation not given. Day 63 following the first vaccine or placebo injection was when the samples were taken. The repertoire was sequenced with immunoSEQ multiplex PCR; TCRdb's copy has only in-frame clones and lacks some. The repertoire has about 480,000 clones, 87% of them found once; the top ten carry roughly 13%. This CDR3 spans 15 amino acids. The V end lost 6 bases, the J end lost 4 bases, and 16 bases lay between the germline ends. Per the germline V gene, CDR1 is MNHEY and CDR2 is SVGAGI.

The origin of this receptor is a person aged 18-60 years who received the Ad26.COV2.S COVID-19 vaccine or a placebo. The sample here was peripheral blood, taken in a trial of Ad26.COV2.S vaccine versus placebo. V is TRBV6-5 and J is TRBJ1-3; maybe TRBD1 (5 bases). The CDR3 loop reads CASSLGGAPGNTIYF. CDR3 DNA: TGTGCCAGCAGCCTCGGTGGGGCTCCGGGAAACACCATATATTTT.